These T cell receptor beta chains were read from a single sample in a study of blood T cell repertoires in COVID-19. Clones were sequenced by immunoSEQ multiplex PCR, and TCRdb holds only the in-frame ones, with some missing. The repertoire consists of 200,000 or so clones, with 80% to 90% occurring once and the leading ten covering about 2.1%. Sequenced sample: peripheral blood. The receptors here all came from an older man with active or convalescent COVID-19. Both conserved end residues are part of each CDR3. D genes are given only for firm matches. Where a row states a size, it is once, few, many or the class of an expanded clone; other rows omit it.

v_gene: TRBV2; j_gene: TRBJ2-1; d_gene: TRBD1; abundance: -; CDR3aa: CASLAGTGDNEQFF; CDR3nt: TGTGCCAGCCTTGCCGGGACAGGGGACAATGAGCAGTTCTTC
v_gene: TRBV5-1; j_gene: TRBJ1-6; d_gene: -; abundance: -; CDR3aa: CASSLEGDRSPLHF; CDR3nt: TGCGCCAGCAGCTTGGAGGGAGACAGGTCACCCCTCCACTTT
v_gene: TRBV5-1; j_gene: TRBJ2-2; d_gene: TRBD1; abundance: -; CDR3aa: CASSQKDRAVTGELFF; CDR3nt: TGCGCCAGCAGCCAAAAAGACAGGGCAGTCACCGGGGAGCTGTTTTTT
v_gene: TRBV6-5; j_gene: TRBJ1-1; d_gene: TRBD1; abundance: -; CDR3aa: CASRPTGGRAFF; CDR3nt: TGTGCCAGCAGGCCTACAGGGGGCCGAGCTTTCTTT
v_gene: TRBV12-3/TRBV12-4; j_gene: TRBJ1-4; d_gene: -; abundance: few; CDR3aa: CATGRGRNEKLFF; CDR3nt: TGTGCCACCGGCCGGGGTCGTAATGAAAAACTGTTTTTT
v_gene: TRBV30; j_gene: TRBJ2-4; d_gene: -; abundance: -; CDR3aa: CAWSDRRLAKNIQYF; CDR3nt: TGTGCCTGGAGTGACAGGAGACTAGCCAAAAACATTCAGTACTTC
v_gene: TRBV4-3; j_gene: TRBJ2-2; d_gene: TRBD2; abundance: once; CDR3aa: CASSQLAGGSGELFF; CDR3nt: TGCGCCAGCAGCCAGCTAGCGGGAGGATCCGGGGAGCTGTTTTTT
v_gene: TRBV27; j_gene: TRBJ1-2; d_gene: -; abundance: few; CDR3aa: CASSFRGGTGYTF; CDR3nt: TGTGCCAGCAGTTTTCGTGGAGGTACTGGCTACACCTTC
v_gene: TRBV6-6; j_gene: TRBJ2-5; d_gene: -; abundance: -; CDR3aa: CASSTPGAQETQYF; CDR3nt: TGTGCCAGCAGTACCCCGGGAGCTCAAGAGACCCAGTACTTC
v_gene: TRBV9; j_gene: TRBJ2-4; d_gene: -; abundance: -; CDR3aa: CASSGSRSENIQYF; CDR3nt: TGTGCCAGCAGCGGGTCCAGGTCGGAAAACATTCAGTACTTC
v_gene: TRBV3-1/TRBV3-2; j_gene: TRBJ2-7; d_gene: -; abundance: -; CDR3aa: CASSLSSYEQYF; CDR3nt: TGTGCCAGCAGCCTTAGCTCCTACGAGCAGTACTTC
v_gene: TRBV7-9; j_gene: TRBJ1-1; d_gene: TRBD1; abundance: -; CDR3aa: CASRGQGPEAFF; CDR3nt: TGTGCCAGCAGGGGACAGGGCCCTGAAGCTTTCTTT
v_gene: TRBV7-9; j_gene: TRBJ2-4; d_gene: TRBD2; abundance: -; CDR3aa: CASSWGASGAILF; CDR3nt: TGTGCCAGCAGCTGGGGGGCTAGCGGGGCGATCCTTTTC
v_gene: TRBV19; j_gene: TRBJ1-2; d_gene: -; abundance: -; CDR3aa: CASSLIDQGVYGYTF; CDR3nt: TGTGCCAGTAGTCTAATAGACCAAGGGGTCTATGGCTACACCTTC
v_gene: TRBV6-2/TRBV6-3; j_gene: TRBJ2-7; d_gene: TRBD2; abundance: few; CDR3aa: CASSTPTSSGEQYF; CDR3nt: TGTGCCAGCAGTACCCCGACTAGCAGCGGCGAGCAGTACTTC
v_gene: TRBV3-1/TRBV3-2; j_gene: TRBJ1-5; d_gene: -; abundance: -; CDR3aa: CASSQGLRDIDSNQPQHF; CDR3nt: TGTGCCAGCAGCCAAGGTTTAAGGGACATCGATAGCAATCAGCCCCAGCATTTT
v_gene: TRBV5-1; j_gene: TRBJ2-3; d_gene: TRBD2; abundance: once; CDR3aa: CASSSAGTSGGNTQYF; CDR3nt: TGCGCCAGCAGCTCGGCGGGGACTAGCGGGGGGAATACGCAGTATTTT
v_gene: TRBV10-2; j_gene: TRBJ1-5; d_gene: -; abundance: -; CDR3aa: CASSESGGRHQPQHF; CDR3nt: TGCGCCAGCAGTGAGTCTGGGGGCCGGCATCAGCCCCAGCATTTT
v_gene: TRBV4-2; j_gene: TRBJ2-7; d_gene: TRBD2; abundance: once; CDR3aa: CASSQDWGSGGEQYF; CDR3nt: TGTGCCAGCAGCCAAGATTGGGGGAGCGGGGGGGAGCAGTACTTC
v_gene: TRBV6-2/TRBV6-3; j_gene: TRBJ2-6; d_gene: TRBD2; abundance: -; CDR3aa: CASSYQLAGRFSGANVLTF; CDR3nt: TGTGCCAGCAGTTACCAGCTAGCGGGGAGATTCTCTGGGGCCAACGTCCTGACTTTC
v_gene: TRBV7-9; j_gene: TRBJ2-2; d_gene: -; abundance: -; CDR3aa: CASSRGNTGELFF; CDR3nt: TGTGCCAGCAGCCGGGGGAACACCGGGGAGCTGTTTTTT
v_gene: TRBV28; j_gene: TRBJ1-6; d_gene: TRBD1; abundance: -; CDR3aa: CASSRTGGSYNSPLHF; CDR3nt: TGTGCCAGCAGCAGGACAGGGGGCTCCTATAATTCACCCCTCCACTTT
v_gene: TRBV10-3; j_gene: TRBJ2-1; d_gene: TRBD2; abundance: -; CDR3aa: CAISQLAGGYNEQFF; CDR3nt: TGTGCCATCAGCCAACTAGCGGGAGGGTACAATGAGCAGTTCTTC
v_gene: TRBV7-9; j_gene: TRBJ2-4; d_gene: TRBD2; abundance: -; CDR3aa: CASSLGSGEAKNIQYF; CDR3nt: TGTGCCAGCAGCTTAGGTAGCGGGGAAGCCAAAAACATTCAGTACTTC
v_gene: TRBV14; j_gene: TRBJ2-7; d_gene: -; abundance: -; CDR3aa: CASSQRDSYEQYF; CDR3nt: TGTGCCAGCAGCCAACGAGACTCCTACGAGCAGTACTTC
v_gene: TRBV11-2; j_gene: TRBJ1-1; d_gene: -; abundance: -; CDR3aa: CASSLEGGAPSEAFF; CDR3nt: TGTGCCAGCAGCTTAGAGGGGGGGGCGCCCTCTGAAGCTTTCTTT
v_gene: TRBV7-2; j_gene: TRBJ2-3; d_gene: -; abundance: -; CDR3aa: CASSPGPTDTQYF; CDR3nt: TGTGCCAGCAGCCCAGGCCCCACAGATACGCAGTATTTT
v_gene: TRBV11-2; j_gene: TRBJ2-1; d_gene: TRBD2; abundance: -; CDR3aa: CASSPGLAGSIFYNEQFF; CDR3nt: TGTGCCAGCAGCCCGGGACTAGCGGGCAGTATATTTTACAATGAGCAGTTCTTC
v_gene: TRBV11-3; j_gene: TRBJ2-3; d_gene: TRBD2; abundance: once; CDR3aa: CASSLGNLAGVSDTQYF; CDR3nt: TGTGCCAGCAGCTTAGGCAACCTAGCGGGAGTGTCAGATACGCAGTATTTT
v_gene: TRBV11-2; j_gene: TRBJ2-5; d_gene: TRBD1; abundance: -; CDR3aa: CASSLGTGGQQETQYF; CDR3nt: TGTGCCAGCAGCCTGGGGACAGGGGGCCAGCAAGAGACCCAGTACTTC
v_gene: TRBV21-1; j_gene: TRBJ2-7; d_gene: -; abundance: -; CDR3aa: CASSRKRTEHYEQYF; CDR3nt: TGTGCCAGCAGCAGAAAACGGACAGAACACTACGAGCAGTACTTC
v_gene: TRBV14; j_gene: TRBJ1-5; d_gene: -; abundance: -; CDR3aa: CASSQGRGNDLYSNQPQHF; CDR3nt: TGTGCCAGCAGCCAAGGTCGCGGCAACGATCTCTATAGCAATCAGCCCCAGCATTTT
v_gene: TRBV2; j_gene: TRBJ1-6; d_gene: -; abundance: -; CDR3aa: CASRATGPLSYNSPLHF; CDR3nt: TGTGCCAGCAGGGCGACAGGTCCGCTCTCCTATAATTCACCCCTCCACTTT
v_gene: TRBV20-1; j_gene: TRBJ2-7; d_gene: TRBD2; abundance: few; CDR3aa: CSASRDYSSYEQYF; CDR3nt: TGCAGTGCTAGTAGGGACTATAGTTCCTACGAGCAGTACTTC
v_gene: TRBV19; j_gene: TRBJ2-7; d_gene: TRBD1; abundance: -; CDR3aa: CASSRSDRGPYEQYF; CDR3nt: TGTGCCAGTAGTAGATCGGACAGGGGACCCTACGAGCAGTACTTC
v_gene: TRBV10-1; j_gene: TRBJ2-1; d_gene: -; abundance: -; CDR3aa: CASSGTGTGSYNEQFF; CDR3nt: TGCGCCAGCAGTGGTACAGGGACGGGCTCCTACAATGAGCAGTTCTTC
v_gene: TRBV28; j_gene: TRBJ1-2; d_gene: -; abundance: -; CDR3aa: CASSSHDGNYGYTF; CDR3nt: TGTGCCAGCAGTTCCCACGACGGGAACTATGGCTACACCTTC
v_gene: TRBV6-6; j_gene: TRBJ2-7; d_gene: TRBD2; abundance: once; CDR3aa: CASSPAPGLAVTYEQYF; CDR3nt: TGTGCCAGCAGTCCAGCTCCCGGACTAGCGGTCACCTACGAGCAGTACTTC
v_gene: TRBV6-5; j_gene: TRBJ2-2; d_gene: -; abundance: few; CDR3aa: CASSSVTGELFF; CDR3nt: TGTGCCAGCAGTTCCGTCACCGGGGAGCTGTTTTTT
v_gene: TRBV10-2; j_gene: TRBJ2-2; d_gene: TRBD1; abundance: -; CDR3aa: CASTPGQGYTGELFF; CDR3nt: TGCGCCAGCACCCCGGGACAGGGCTACACCGGGGAGCTGTTTTTT
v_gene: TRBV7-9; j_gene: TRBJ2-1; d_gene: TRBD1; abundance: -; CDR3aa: CASSFGQATNEQFF; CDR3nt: TGTGCCAGCAGCTTTGGACAGGCCACTAATGAGCAGTTCTTC
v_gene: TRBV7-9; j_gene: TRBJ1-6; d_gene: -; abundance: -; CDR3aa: CASSLTPGLAGSPLHF; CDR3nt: TGTGCCAGCAGCTTGACACCGGGACTAGCTGGTTCACCCCTCCACTTT
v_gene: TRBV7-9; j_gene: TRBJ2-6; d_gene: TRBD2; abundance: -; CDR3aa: CASSRPGGGLPSGANVLTF; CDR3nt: TGTGCCAGCAGCCGGCCTGGTGGGGGACTACCTTCTGGGGCCAACGTCCTGACTTTC
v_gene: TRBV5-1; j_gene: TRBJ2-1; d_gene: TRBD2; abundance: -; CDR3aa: CASRPGTSGPPRLYNEQFF; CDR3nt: TGCGCCAGCAGACCCGGGACTAGCGGACCCCCGCGACTATACAATGAGCAGTTCTTC
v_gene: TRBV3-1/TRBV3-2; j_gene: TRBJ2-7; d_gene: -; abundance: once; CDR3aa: CASSTLDEQYF; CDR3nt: TGTGCCAGCAGTACATTGGACGAGCAGTACTTC
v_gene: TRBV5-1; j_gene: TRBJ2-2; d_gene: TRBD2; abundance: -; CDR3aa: CASSPLAGESSGELFF; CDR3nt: TGCGCCAGCAGCCCCCTGGCGGGAGAGAGTTCCGGGGAGCTGTTTTTT
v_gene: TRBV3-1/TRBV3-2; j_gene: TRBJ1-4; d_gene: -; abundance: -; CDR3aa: CASSQDHGTILFF; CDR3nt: TGTGCCAGCAGCCAAGATCATGGAACTATACTGTTTTTT
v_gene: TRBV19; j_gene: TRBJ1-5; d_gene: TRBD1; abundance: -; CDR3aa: CASSRGQGGQPQHF; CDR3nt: TGTGCCAGTAGCCGCGGACAGGGGGGTCAGCCCCAGCATTTT
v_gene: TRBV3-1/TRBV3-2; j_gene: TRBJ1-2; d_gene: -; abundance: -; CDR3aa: CASSQRGLDYGYTF; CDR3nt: TGTGCCAGCAGCCAAAGGGGACTGGACTATGGCTACACCTTC
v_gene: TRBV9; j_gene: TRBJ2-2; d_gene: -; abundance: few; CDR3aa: CASSPRGGVNTGELFF; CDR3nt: TGTGCCAGCAGCCCGAGAGGGGGGGTCAACACCGGGGAGCTGTTTTTT
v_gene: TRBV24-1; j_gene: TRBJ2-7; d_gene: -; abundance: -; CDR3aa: CATSERGSYEQYF; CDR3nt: TGTGCCACCAGTGAACGGGGATCCTACGAGCAGTACTTC
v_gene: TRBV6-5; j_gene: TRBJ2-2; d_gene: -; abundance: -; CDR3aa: CASSWEPRRAGELFF; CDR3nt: TGTGCCAGCTCGTGGGAGCCCCGAAGGGCCGGGGAGCTGTTTTTT
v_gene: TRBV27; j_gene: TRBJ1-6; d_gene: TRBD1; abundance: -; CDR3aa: CASRSWDRGNSPLHF; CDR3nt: TGTGCCAGCAGGTCTTGGGACAGGGGAAATTCACCCCTCCACTTT
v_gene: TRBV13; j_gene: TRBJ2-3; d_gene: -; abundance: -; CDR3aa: CASSLDRDTQYF; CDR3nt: TGTGCCAGCAGCTTAGACCGGGATACGCAGTATTTT
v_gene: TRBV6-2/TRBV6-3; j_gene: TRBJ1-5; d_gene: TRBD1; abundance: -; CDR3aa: CASRPDRVDQPQHF; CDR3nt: TGTGCCAGCAGGCCTGACAGGGTTGATCAGCCCCAGCATTTT
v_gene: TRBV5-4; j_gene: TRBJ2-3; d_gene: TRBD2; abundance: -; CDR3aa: CASSHAGLGRPDTQYF; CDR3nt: TGTGCCAGCAGTCACGCCGGACTAGGTCGTCCAGATACGCAGTATTTT
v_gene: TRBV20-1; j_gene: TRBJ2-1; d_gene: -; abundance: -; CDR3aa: CSASPPSITSGFEQFF; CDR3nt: TGCAGTGCTAGTCCCCCCAGCATCACTTCGGGGTTTGAGCAGTTCTTC
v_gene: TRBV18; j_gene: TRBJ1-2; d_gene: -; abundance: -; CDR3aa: CASSPLRESHGYTF; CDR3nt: TGTGCCAGCTCACCCCTCAGGGAATCGCATGGCTACACCTTC
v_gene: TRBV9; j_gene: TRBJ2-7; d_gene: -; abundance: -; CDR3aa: CASSPRGYEQYF; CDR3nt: TGTGCCAGCAGCCCCCGGGGGTACGAGCAGTACTTC
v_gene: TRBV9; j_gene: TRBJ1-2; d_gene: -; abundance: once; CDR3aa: CASSGRQSNYGYTF; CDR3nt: TGTGCCAGCAGCGGTAGACAGAGTAACTATGGCTACACCTTC